This T cell receptor beta chain was documented in a study of T cells in Graves' hyperthyroidism and ophthalmopathy. RNA transcripts yielded amplified TCR beta CDR3 regions. First-round RT-PCR with HTBI primers amplified the TCR CDR3 region. TCRdb re-called the multiplex PCR reads with MiXCR, one entry per CDR3 protein. Of about half a million distinct CDR3 sequences in the sample, under 25% were seen once. The table lists this clonotype with many counts. Its antigen is unknown. Patients having uncontrolled infection, another autoimmune disease, pregnancy or lactation were not included. This CDR3 comprises 14 residues. From germline, CDR1 is SGDLS and CDR2 YYNGEE. With V trimmed by 4 bases and J by 6 bases, 6 bases remained unmatched. Overall study findings and caveats: A model of 13 V-J features distinguished ophthalmopathy from stable hyperthyroidism.

This clonotype was sampled from a woman in her seventies with Graves' ophthalmopathy. The specimen sequenced was blood. The chain joins TRBV9 to TRBJ1-4, with 7 bases matching TRBD1. This CDR3 reads CASSQTGMDEKLFF. The CDR3, as DNA: TGTGCCAGCAGCCAGACAGGGATGGATGAAAAACTGTTTTTT.